This T cell receptor beta chain was retrieved from a study of shared clonotypes between healthy human individuals. Study-level information: The study drew on a couple of women and three men aged 18 to 49 as donors. Study observations and caveats: Measured sharing among donors was expected to vary with sequencing depth.

The donor population consisted of healthy HIV-negative adults with no recent acute infections or vaccinations. Genomic DNA from unsorted samples was obtained from around 99 million PBMCs (per sample). This clone was detected only once. Its antigen is currently unknown. Clones were read by immunoSEQ multiplex PCR, and TCRdb kept only the in-frame ones, dropping some. There are fewer than 600,000 clones in the sample; more than 65% occur only once, and 10% to 15% lies in the top ten. V was shortened by 2 bases and J by 4 bases, with 14 bases between the two germline ends. The CDR3 runs 14 residues. Germline V gene data show CDR1 as SQVTM and CDR2 as ANQGSEA.

The sample was PBMCs. The gene calls are TRBV29-1 and TRBJ1-1, with D possibly being TRBD1 (5 bases). The source is a middle-aged woman in good health. Some clones in this sample may be carry-over from other donors' samples. The CDR3, as DNA: TGCAGCGTTGAAAAGTCAGGGTCGGCCACTGAAGCTTTCTTT. Protein sequence: CSVEKSGSATEAFF.